Below, 4 T cell receptor beta chains from the same sample are listed, as sequenced in a study of T-cell memory formation after mild COVID-19. From the 5' RACE reads, TCRdb called clonotypes with MiXCR, one entry per CDR3 protein. Of over 150,000 distinct CDR3 sequences detected, roughly 23% appear once; the ten largest clones hold roughly 23%. Sequenced material: PBMCs or a T cell subset sorted from them (not recorded which). The source is an adult woman who had mild COVID-19 (a few samples of this study predate the infection). Cell type and time point are not known.

This clonotype occurred a few times. V gene TRBV7-6 combines with J gene TRBJ1-2; D may be TRBD1 (6 bases). V was cut by 4 bases and J by 4 bases, with 19 bases left in between. CDR1 and CDR2 (germline): SGHVS, FNYEAQ. The CDR3 sequence is 16 residues long. CDR3 nucleotides: TGTGCCAGCAGCTCTAGTCAGGGGCCCTGGGGCTATGGCTACACCTTC. Its protein is CASSSSQGPWGYGYTF.

The chain links TRBV15 to TRBJ1-1; D call uncertain. The CDR3 consists of 14 residues. Trimming removed 1 base from V and 2 bases from J, with 8 bases in between. CDR1 LNHNV and CDR2 YYDKDF come from the germline V gene (reference sequence). CDR3 DNA: TGTGCCACCAGCAGAGGCGGTCTTAACACTGAAGCTTTCTTT. It specifies CATSRGGLNTEAFF.

The chain joins TRBV12-3 or TRBV12-4 to TRBJ2-1; D is perhaps TRBD2 (5 bases). There are 15 residues in the CDR3. The V and J ends lost 7 bases and 4 bases respectively, with 17 bases between them. In nucleotides, the CDR3 is TGTGCCAGCAATCTACTAGGGTCAGTTTACAATGAGCAGTTCTTC. It translates to CASNLLGSVYNEQFF.

V is TRBV6-2 or TRBV6-3 and J is TRBJ2-5, with 10 bases aligning to TRBD2. The CDR3 has 16 residues. Germline V gives CDR1 MNHEY, CDR2 SVGEGT. V dropped 6 bases and J dropped 5; count of bases not matched to a gene: 12. For the CDR3, the DNA is TGTGCCAGCAGACGCCGTTCTAGCGGGAGAGTTGAGACCCAGTACTTC. It codes for CASRRRSSGRVETQYF.